Detailed here is one T cell receptor beta chain. Its antigen is not identified. The data were taken from a study of T cell responses to AZD1222 COVID-19 vaccine. The table came from immunoSEQ multiplex PCR; TCRdb's copy has only in-frame clones and leaves some out. Of about 150,000 clones listed, about 90% were seen once; the top ten hold under 4%. This CDR3 is 15 amino acids long. V was clipped by 1 base and J by 0 bases, with 8 bases between them. CDR1 is LGHNA and CDR2 is YNFKEQ in the germline V gene. Whole-study findings and limits: Once two AZD1222 doses were given, Spike-specific TCR breadth and depth went up.

V and J are TRBV4-2 and TRBJ2-3; possibly TRBD1 for D (6 bases). This specimen was peripheral blood, taken 28 days after the second AZD1222 dose. This TCR came from an adult who received the AZD1222 COVID-19 vaccine. CDR3 nucleotide sequence: TGTGCCAGCAGCCAAGGGACAGCTAGCACAGATACGCAGTATTTT. It translates to CASSQGTASTDTQYF.